Presented here are 23 T cell receptor beta chains from one specimen sequenced in a study of monozygotic twins with inflammatory bowel disease. From its re-call of the 5' RACE reads, TCRdb lists each CDR3 protein once, without DNA. The sample has 170,000 or so distinct CDR3 sequences. Input material: blood. These receptors originate from a human donor with ulcerative colitis or Crohn's disease, or a healthy co-twin of an affected twin (not recorded which).

This sequence joins TRBV7-2 and TRBJ2-2; TCRdb's D call, TRBD1, is unchecked because there is no DNA. Germline-derived CDR1 and CDR2 are SGHTA and FQGNSA. The CDR3 totals 14 residues. The CDR3 sequence is CASSRDGNTGELFF.

This chain links TRBV5-1 with TRBJ2-5; the TCRdb call, TRBD1, lacks DNA for checking. The CDR3 sequence is 13 residues long. Germline V gene lookup returns CDR1 SGHRS and CDR2 YFSETQ. CDR3 in amino acids: CASSPGGGETQYF.

CDR3 loop: CASSEGVSLPLHF. This sequence joins TRBV6-1 and TRBJ1-6; the TCRdb D gene call, TRBD1, has no DNA to confirm it. Germline loops: CDR1 MNHNS, CDR2 SASEGT. The CDR3 is 13 residues long.

This chain connects TRBV25-1 to TRBJ1-6; TCRdb picks TRBD1, but there is no DNA to check that call. The CDR3 consists of 13 residues. Per germline, CDR1 MGHDK and CDR2 SYGVNS. The CDR3 here is CARGTTHNSPLHF. Using reference TRBV25-1 and TRBJ1-6 for the parts outside the CDR3, the full variable domain is EADIYQTPRYLVIGTGKKITLECSQTMGHDKMYWYQQDPGMELHLIHYSYGVNSTEKGDLSSESTVSRIRTEHFPLTLESARPSHTSQYLCARGTTHNSPLHFGNGTRLTVT.

The rearrangement joins TRBV28 to TRBJ1-5; TCRdb proposes TRBD1, but this gene call is untestable without DNA. The CDR3 is made up of 15 amino acids. CDR1 MDHEN and CDR2 SYDVKM come from the germline V gene. CDR3 sequence: CASSPPLSGRQPQHF.

The gene calls are TRBV11-2 and TRBJ1-1. The CDR3 covers 17 residues. From germline, CDR1 is SGHAT and CDR2 FQNNGV. This chain's CDR3 is CASSPRGGGAGNTEAFF.

V and J are TRBV20-1 and TRBJ2-7; TCRdb designates TRBD2, a call that cannot be tested without DNA. Germline V gene lookup returns CDR1 DFQATT and CDR2 SNEGSKA (reference sequence). There are 14 residues in the CDR3. CDR3: CSARVAGPPYEQYF.

The CDR3 sequence: CASSVGLAGNYEQYF. The chain has TRBV9 and TRBJ2-7; TCRdb indicates TRBD2, and absent DNA this call remains unverified. The CDR3 contains 15 residues. The germline V gene encodes CDR1 SGDLS and CDR2 YYNGEE.

V and J are TRBV7-2 and TRBJ2-7; TCRdb picks TRBD1, but there is no DNA to check that call. The CDR3 length is 15 residues. The germline V gene has CDR1 SGHTA and CDR2 FQGNSA. The CDR3 reads CASSLGSNPLYEQYF.

The V and J genes are TRBV6-5 and TRBJ2-2; TCRdb calls TRBD1, which cannot be checked without DNA. CDR3 length: 18 residues. Germline V CDR1 and CDR2: MNHEY, SVGAGI. Here the CDR3 reads CASSYPGIGQKNTGELFF.

The J gene is TRBJ2-5, the V gene TRBV14. Germline values: CDR1 SGHDN, CDR2 FVKESK. The CDR3 runs to 13 residues. CDR3 region: CASSQLARETQYF.

The chain joins TRBV28 to TRBJ1-2; checking the TCRdb D call of TRBD1 is not possible without DNA. The CDR3 is 14 amino acids. Germline CDR1 reads MDHEN; CDR2 reads SYDVKM. The CDR3 here is CASSPTGHNYGYTF.

V usage is TRBV11-2 and J usage is TRBJ2-1. CDR1 SGHAT and CDR2 FQNNGV come from the germline V gene. The CDR3 sequence is 13 residues long. CDR3 sequence: CASSLDRNNEQFF.

The chain recombines TRBV7-2 with TRBJ2-2. CDR3 size: 15 residues. Germline CDR1 SGHTA, CDR2 FQGNSA. The CDR3 sequence: CASTPMTQNTGELFF.

The gene calls are TRBV5-1 and TRBJ2-1; TCRdb designates TRBD2, a call that cannot be tested without DNA. From germline, CDR1 is SGHRS and CDR2 YFSETQ. The CDR3 runs 16 residues. CDR3 sequence reads: CASSSKDDSGSNEQFF.

The chain combines TRBV30 with TRBJ2-3; the D call from TCRdb, TRBD2, cannot be confirmed without DNA. This CDR3 comprises 15 residues. From germline, CDR1 is GTSNPN and CDR2 SVGIG (reference sequence). This CDR3 is CAWSEGRFSTDTQYF.

The V and J genes are TRBV20-1 and TRBJ2-1; TCRdb picks TRBD2, but there is no DNA to check that call. CDR1 is DFQATT and CDR2 is SNEGSKA in the germline V gene (reference sequence). The CDR3 contains 15 residues. Here the CDR3 reads CSEGRTSGSYNEQFF.

The J gene is TRBJ1-2, the V gene TRBV12-3 or TRBV12-4. This CDR3 contains 15 residues. This CDR3 is CASSLFGLRGYGYTF.

The chain carries TRBV20-1 and TRBJ1-6. Germline CDR1 and CDR2: DFQATT and SNEGSKA (reference sequence). This CDR3 is 15 amino acids long. The CDR3 region is CSASYRSSYNSPLHF.

CDR3 protein: CASSRTGLVTDEQYF. The J gene is TRBJ2-7, the V gene TRBV5-1; without DNA, the TCRdb call of TRBD2 cannot be checked. The CDR3 length is 15 residues. Germline loops: CDR1 SGHRS, CDR2 YFSETQ.

This chain joins TRBV7-2 and TRBJ2-7; TCRdb lists TRBD1, though no DNA is available to test this call. Germline CDR1 reads SGHTA; CDR2 reads FQGNSA. The CDR3 is 14 residues long. The CDR3 region is CASSFDGQTYEQYF. Variable domain in full (rest from reference TRBV7-2 and TRBJ2-7): GAGVSQSPSNKVTEKGKDVELRCDPISGHTALYWYRQSLGQGLEFLIYFQGNSAPDKSGLPSDRFSAERTGGSVSTLTIQRTQQEDSAVYLCASSFDGQTYEQYFGPGTRLTVT.

V is TRBV10-3 and J is TRBJ1-5. CDR3 length: 13 amino acids. Germline V lookup: CDR1 ENHRY, CDR2 SYGVKD. The CDR3: CAINTEKNQPQHF.

This rearrangement joins TRBV7-2 to TRBJ2-2. Germline CDR1 and CDR2: SGHTA and FQGNSA. This CDR3 comprises 15 residues. CDR3 loop: CASSFRAANTGELFF. The full variable domain, rest sourced from reference TRBV7-2 and TRBJ2-2, is GAGVSQSPSNKVTEKGKDVELRCDPISGHTALYWYRQSLGQGLEFLIYFQGNSAPDKSGLPSDRFSAERTGGSVSTLTIQRTQQEDSAVYLCASSFRAANTGELFFGEGSRLTVL.